Each of the 11 T cell receptor beta chains below was sequenced from the same sample in a study of blood T cells in healthy people across ages (dated by TCRdb to between 2014 and 2017). The library came from 5' RACE. The sample was run on an Illumina HiSeq 2500. A second roughly 7 to 11 cycle PCR used a sample-barcoded 5' primer and a J-beta primer mix. The raw public data were reprocessed by TCRdb itself: fastp quality trimming at Q25, MiXCR clonotype calling, in-frame beta chains only. Each entry is one CDR3 protein sequence, shown with its most common DNA and genes. This sample comprises around 1,000,000 distinct CDR3 sequences, 20% to 25% of them detected only once. The top ten constitute approximately 0.71% of the sample. The same data also contributed to another study, on T cells of mothers and their children.

Input material: blood. These receptors came from a girl aged 2 to 10 in good health.

This clonotype was counted only a few times. The chain has TRBV28 and TRBJ2-7; 9 nucleotides match TRBD2. V lost 6 bases to trimming and J lost 2 bases; unmatched junction nucleotides: 8. The CDR3 sequence is 15 residues long. Germline V gene data show CDR1 as MDHEN and CDR2 as SYDVKM. CDR3 bases: TGTGCCAGCAGCCCCGGACTAGCGCTAACCTACGAGCAGTACTTC. It codes for CASSPGLALTYEQYF. The whole variable domain, remainder taken from reference TRBV28 and TRBJ2-7, is DVKVTQSSRYLVKRTGEKVFLECVQDMDHENMFWYRQDPGLGLRLIYFSYDVKMKEKGDIPEGYSVSREKKERFSLILESASTNQTSMYLCASSPGLALTYEQYFGPGTRLTVT.

This rearrangement joins TRBV7-9 to TRBJ2-5; 9 nucleotides line up with TRBD1. V trimming: 4 bases; J trimming: 4 bases; junction bases outside the gene matches: 4. Germline CDR1 is SEHNR and CDR2 is FQNEAQ (reference sequence). The CDR3 consists of 14 residues. The CDR3 loop reads CASSSGTGPETQYF. CDR3 nucleotide sequence: TGTGCCAGCAGCTCCGGGACAGGGCCAGAGACCCAGTACTTC.

V and J are TRBV12-3 or TRBV12-4 and TRBJ2-5; D is unclear. The length of the CDR3 is 14 residues. The V end was cut by 0 bases, the J end by 4 bases, with 9 bases between. CDR3 bases: TGTGCCAGCAGTTTAGCCGGGTTTGTAGAGACCCAGTACTTC. Translation: CASSLAGFVETQYF.

The genes are TRBV7-3 and TRBJ1-2; D ambiguous. This CDR3 is built from 13 residues. Germline lookup yields CDR1 SGHTA and CDR2 FQGTGA. Between the trimmed V and J ends, which lost 3 bases and 5 bases, there was a span of 10 bases. This chain's CDR3 is CASSFPSGYGYTF. CDR3 in DNA: TGTGCCAGCAGCTTCCCCTCGGGTTATGGCTACACCTTC.

There are a few counts of this clonotype. V usage is TRBV7-8 and J usage is TRBJ2-5; TRBD1 aligns across 10 bases. Trimming at V came to 5 bases and at J to 4 bases, leaving 7 bases not matched to a gene. CDR1 and CDR2 from the germline V gene are SGHVS and FQNEAQ. The CDR3 contains 15 residues. The CDR3 protein is CASSAGWTGGETQYF. In nucleotides, the CDR3 is TGTGCCAGCAGCGCGGGATGGACAGGGGGAGAGACCCAGTACTTC.

The chain combines TRBV20-1 with TRBJ1-5; TRBD1 is a possible D gene (6 bases). Germline V gene sequence: CDR1 DFQATT, CDR2 SNEGSKA (reference sequence). Trimming removed 5 bases at V and 1 base at J, with 6 bases between. This CDR3 is built from 12 residues. CDR3 coding DNA: TGCAGTGCTGGACAGAGCAATCAGCCCCAGCATTTT. This encodes CSAGQSNQPQHF.

The chain employs TRBV20-1 and TRBJ2-5; 9 bases fit TRBD1. Germline V gene lookup returns CDR1 DFQATT and CDR2 SNEGSKA (reference sequence). This CDR3 is built from 12 residues. After removal of 8 bases from V and 3 bases from J, the junction contained 4 bases not matched to a gene. As DNA, the CDR3 is TGCAGTCCACGACAGGGGGAAGAGACCCAGTACTTC. Translated, it gives CSPRQGEETQYF.

The chain has TRBV29-1 and TRBJ2-5; 8 nucleotides agree with TRBD2. CDR1 is SQVTM and CDR2 is ANQGSEA in the germline V gene. Germline trimming cut 4 bases from V and 2 bases from J; bases unmatched to any gene: 6. The CDR3 is made up of 14 amino acids. The CDR3 coding sequence is TGCAGCGTTGGGGGACTAGTCGTGCAAGAGACCCAGTACTTC. This codes for CSVGGLVVQETQYF.

This chain uses TRBV28 with TRBJ2-1; unclear D gene. The germline gives CDR1 MDHEN, CDR2 SYDVKM. The CDR3 has 13 amino acids. Trimming removed 3 bases at V and 2 bases at J, with 5 bases between. Written as DNA, the CDR3 is TGTGCCAGCAGTTTTTACCCCTACAATGAGCAGTTCTTC. It encodes CASSFYPYNEQFF.

This chain connects TRBV27 to TRBJ1-2; no reliable D call. The CDR3 is 14 amino acids. V was clipped by 6 bases and J by 3 bases, with 14 bases between them. Germline CDR1 is MNHEY and CDR2 is SMNVEV (reference sequence). CDR3: CASSLSDGYYGYTF. The CDR3 bases are TGTGCCAGCAGCCTATCGGACGGCTACTATGGCTACACCTTC.

The chain couples TRBV20-1 to TRBJ1-1; no clear D gene. V was clipped by 1 base and J by 1 base, with 7 bases between them. Germline V gene data show CDR1 as DFQATT and CDR2 as SNEGSKA (reference sequence). CDR3 size: 13 residues. CDR3 in amino acids: CSARVSSNTEAFF. The CDR3 DNA reads TGCAGTGCTAGAGTATCCTCGAACACTGAAGCTTTCTTT.